The 30 T cell receptor beta chains given below trace back to one sample, sequenced in a study of graft-versus-host responses after intestinal transplantation. These receptors have no known antigen. Some clones are missing from TCRdb's copy, which holds only in-frame ones; the method was immunoSEQ multiplex PCR. The sample carries tens of thousands of clones, 75% to 95% recorded once. The sequences come from unstimulated CD8+ T cells sorted from spleen or lymph node cells, collected before intestinal transplant. The receptors shown here come from a human donor who received an intestinal transplant.

In its sample, this clone was seen a few times. V and J are TRBV2 and TRBJ2-2; a weak D match, TRBD1 (6 bases). The V end was cut by 9 bases, the J end by 1 base, with 12 bases between. The CDR3 totals 14 residues. Per the germline V gene, CDR1 is SNHLY and CDR2 is FYNNEI. CDR3 residues: CARERQENTGELFF. The CDR3 coding sequence is TGTGCCAGGGAAAGACAGGAGAACACCGGGGAGCTGTTTTTT.

The V gene is TRBV5-4, the J gene TRBJ1-1, with D possibly being TRBD1 (6 bases). CDR3 size: 11 residues. Germline V lookup: CDR1 SGHNT, CDR2 YYREEE (reference sequence). Trimming cost V 6 bases and J 8 bases, with 11 bases left between them. The chain's CDR3 is CASTRGGEAFF. The CDR3 DNA follows: TGTGCCAGCACTAGGGGGGGGGAAGCTTTCTTT.

This clone was recorded once. CDR3 nucleotide sequence: TGTGCCAGCAGTGAAGCCTTGACAGGGGACCTCCAAGAGACCCAGTACTTC. This gives the protein CASSEALTGDLQETQYF. V gene TRBV6-1 combines with J gene TRBJ2-5; TRBD1 matches 8 bases. The CDR3 covers 17 residues. J lost 1 base, V lost 0 bases, and 7 bases had no gene match. Germline V CDR1 and CDR2: MNHNS, SASEGT.

The V and J genes are TRBV13 and TRBJ2-7; 9 bases match TRBD1. J gave up 4 bases and V 5 bases, and 12 bases lay outside the gene matches. The CDR3 runs to 16 residues. Germline V CDR1 and CDR2: PRHDT, FYEKMQ (reference sequence). CDR3 sequence (DNA): TGTGCCAGCAGCCCGGCCGGGACAGGGTCCGAGTACGAGCAGTACTTC. It is translated as CASSPAGTGSEYEQYF. Full variable domain (outside the CDR3, taken from reference TRBV13 and TRBJ2-7): AAGVIQSPRHLIKEKRETATLKCYPIPRHDTVYWYQQGPGQDPQFLISFYEKMQSDKGSIPDRFSAQQFSDYHSELNMSSLELGDSALYFCASSPAGTGSEYEQYFGPGTRLTVT.

The chain recombines TRBV13 with TRBJ2-7; D is possibly TRBD2 (5 bases). CDR3 size: 11 residues. Germline assignment: CDR1 PRHDT and CDR2 FYEKMQ (reference sequence). Trimming removed 3 bases at V and 7 bases at J, with 7 bases between. CDR3 loop: CASSLEEEQYF. CDR3 DNA: TGTGCCAGCAGCTTGGAGGAAGAGCAGTACTTC.

The CDR3 sequence is CATRQGAGTEAFF. The CDR3 DNA reads TGCGCCACTCGACAGGGGGCGGGCACTGAAGCTTTCTTT. The chain has TRBV10-2 and TRBJ1-1; 10 nucleotides agree with TRBD1. The V gene's germline CDR1 is WSHSY and CDR2 SAAADI. The V and J ends lost 10 bases and 4 bases, in that order; junction bases with no gene match: 6. The CDR3 runs 13 residues.

The J gene is TRBJ2-7, the V gene TRBV6-6; 7 positions agree with TRBD2. The V gene end was trimmed by 10 bases and the J gene end by 3 bases; junction bases not matched to a gene: 12. The CDR3 loop spans 14 amino acids. In germline, CDR1 is MNHNY, CDR2 SVGAGI (reference sequence). The CDR3 sequence: CATHADPGGYEQYF. For the CDR3, the DNA is TGTGCCACCCACGCCGACCCGGGGGGCTACGAGCAGTACTTC.

On this clone: At one of its ends the junction is not consistent with the germline gene, which may arise from a read error. This sequence joins TRBV4-1 and TRBJ2-1, with 7 bases identical to TRBD2. CDR3 length: 16 residues. The germline V gene encodes CDR1 MGHRA and CDR2 YSYEKL. DNA for the CDR3: TGCACCAGCAGCCAAACGGGACTAAACTCCTACAATGAGCAGTTCTTC. Translating gives CTSSQTGLNSYNEQFF.

This chain connects TRBV5-6 to TRBJ2-3; D may correspond to TRBD1 or TRBD2 (5 bases each). This CDR3 region has 14 residues. Germline CDR1 SGHDT, CDR2 YYEEEE. Trimming pared 2 bases from V and 2 bases from J, leaving 9 bases between. CDR3 bases: TGTGCCAGCAGCTTCGCAGGGACCACAGATACGCAGTATTTT. It encodes CASSFAGTTDTQYF.

V usage is TRBV6-5 and J usage is TRBJ1-2; no clear D gene. V lost 4 bases and J 4 bases, leaving 10 bases between the germline ends. There are 13 residues in the CDR3. In germline, CDR1 is MNHEY, CDR2 SVGAGI. The CDR3 DNA follows: TGTGCCAGCAGTTCCTTCGGTGGCTATGGCTACACCTTC. Protein sequence: CASSSFGGYGYTF.

This clone was found a few times. CDR3 DNA: TGTGCCAGCAGCTTAGTGGATACGCAGTATTTT. Translated: CASSLVDTQYF. The chain combines TRBV11-2 with TRBJ2-3; D gene ambiguous. Between the trimmed V and J ends, which lost 1 base and 6 bases, there was a span of 2 bases. The CDR3 loop spans 11 amino acids. Germline V gene data show CDR1 as SGHAT and CDR2 as FQNNGV. The entire variable domain, with the rest obtained from reference TRBV11-2 and TRBJ2-3, is as follows: EAGVAQSPRYKIIEKRQSVAFWCNPISGHATLYWYQQILGQGPKLLIQFQNNGVVDDSQLPKDRFSAERLKGVDSTLKIQPAKLEDSAVYLCASSLVDTQYFGPGTRLTVL.

The chain recombines TRBV30 with TRBJ2-1, with 10 bases matching TRBD2. Germline V gene lookup returns CDR1 GTSNPN and CDR2 SVGIG (reference sequence). This CDR3 spans 13 amino acids. With V trimmed by 8 bases and J by 3 bases, 4 bases remained unmatched. This CDR3 reads CAGTSGNYNEQFF. CDR3 nucleotides: TGTGCCGGTACTAGCGGGAACTACAATGAGCAGTTCTTC.

V usage is TRBV6-6 and J usage is TRBJ2-3, with 9 bases lining up with TRBD2. The J segment lost 2 bases and the V segment lost 1 base, leaving 4 bases of the junction unmatched. The CDR3 is made up of 16 amino acids. Germline V CDR1 and CDR2: MNHNY, SVGAGI (reference sequence). The CDR3 bases are TGTGCCAGCAGTTACTTACTAGCGGGCTACACAGATACGCAGTATTTT. It is translated as CASSYLLAGYTDTQYF.

The chain has TRBV7-3 and TRBJ2-2; D might be TRBD1 or TRBD2, each matching 5 bases. The CDR3 totals 15 residues. V lost 2 bases, J lost 7 bases, and 14 bases lay in between. The germline gives CDR1 SGHTA, CDR2 FQGTGA. This CDR3 reads CASSLEALGDGELFF. CDR3 DNA: TGTGCCAGCAGCTTAGAAGCTTTGGGGGACGGGGAGCTGTTTTTT.

This chain links TRBV29-1 with TRBJ2-7, with TRBD2 matching 9 bases. This CDR3 is built from 15 residues. CDR1 and CDR2 from the germline V gene are SQVTM and ANQGSEA. Trimming at V came to 2 bases and at J to 7 bases, leaving 12 bases not matched to a gene. CDR3 in amino acids: CSVELSGLASFEQYF. In DNA form, the CDR3 reads TGCAGCGTTGAATTGTCTGGACTAGCGTCGTTTGAGCAGTACTTC.

The chain employs TRBV4-1 and TRBJ1-2; D gene ambiguous. The CDR3 sequence is 16 residues long. Trimming took 4 bases from V and 1 from J, leaving 16 bases between them. Looked up from germline, CDR1 is MGHRA and CDR2 is YSYEKL. The CDR3 sequence: CASSLEIGMDNYGYTF. The CDR3 DNA reads TGCGCCAGCAGCCTGGAAATTGGGATGGATAACTATGGCTACACCTTC.

The CDR3 spells CATWTSGYNEQFF. The CDR3 DNA reads as TGTGCCACTTGGACTAGCGGCTACAATGAGCAGTTCTTC. J is TRBJ2-1 and V is TRBV15; 10 nucleotides match TRBD2. The CDR3 has 13 amino acids. The junction had 2 bases not matched to a gene; V was cut back by 9 bases and J by 3 bases. Germline V lookup: CDR1 LNHNV, CDR2 YYDKDF (reference sequence).

This sequence joins TRBV7-7 and TRBJ2-3; 10 nucleotides line up with TRBD1. Germline values: CDR1 SSHAT, CDR2 FNYEAQ (reference sequence). The length of the CDR3 is 14 residues. J was trimmed by 2 bases and V by 6 bases; bases with no gene match: 2. The CDR3 is CASSDRGLTDTQYF. DNA of the CDR3: TGTGCCAGCAGTGACAGGGGGCTCACAGATACGCAGTATTTT.

In this sample, this clone turned up a few times. This chain joins TRBV10-1 and TRBJ2-3, with D maybe TRBD2 (6 bases). V lost 4 bases to trimming and J lost 4 bases, with 12 bases between them. The V gene's germline CDR1 is WNHNN and CDR2 SYGVQD (reference sequence). The CDR3 sequence is 14 residues long. The CDR3 region has the DNA TGCGCCAGCAGTGCGGGAGAGGAGGCAGATACGCAGTATTTT. Translation: CASSAGEEADTQYF.

This clone has a handful of counts. The chain has TRBV9 and TRBJ2-2, with a possible D match to TRBD2 (5 bases). Germline assignment: CDR1 SGDLS and CDR2 YYNGEE. Trimming shortened V by 3 bases and J by 5 bases, and 14 bases separated the two germline ends. The length of the CDR3 is 15 residues. The CDR3 protein is CASSEIEGSTGELFF. In DNA, the CDR3 is TGTGCCAGCAGCGAGATAGAGGGAAGTACCGGGGAGCTGTTTTTT.

The J gene is TRBJ1-2, the V gene TRBV19; 7 bases are a match to TRBD1. Germline V gene lookup returns CDR1 LNHDA and CDR2 SQIVND (reference sequence). The CDR3 has 17 residues. Germline trimming cut 5 bases from V and 4 bases from J; bases unmatched to any gene: 16. CDR3 bases: TGTGCCAGTAGTTTATACTCCGGGACAGTCCTTCCCTATGGCTACACCTTC. Translating gives CASSLYSGTVLPYGYTF.

This clone was detected once. The chain combines TRBV27 with TRBJ1-6; 8 positions agree with TRBD1. Germline V lookup: CDR1 MNHEY, CDR2 SMNVEV (reference sequence). CDR3 size: 14 residues. The V and J ends lost 6 bases and 7 bases, in that order; junction bases with no gene match: 5. The CDR3 DNA reads TGTGCCAGCAGCGCAGGGGGCTGGAATTCACCCCTCCACTTT. Translating it yields CASSAGGWNSPLHF.

The genes are TRBV6-6 and TRBJ2-7, with D hard to call. Germline V gene lookup returns CDR1 MNHNY and CDR2 SVGAGI (reference sequence). The germline V and J ends were trimmed by 0 bases and 4 bases, with 10 bases remaining between them. The CDR3 has 14 amino acids. CDR3 loop: CASSYSGFTYEQYF. In DNA, the CDR3 is TGTGCCAGCAGTTACTCAGGCTTCACATACGAGCAGTACTTC.

The genes are TRBV29-1 and TRBJ2-1, with D possibly TRBD1 on 5 matching bases. CDR1 SQVTM and CDR2 ANQGSEA come from the germline V gene. V lost 6 bases and J lost 4, with 19 bases in between. CDR3 size: 15 residues. The CDR3 sequence is CSVVGQDHPYNEQFF. CDR3 nucleotides: TGCAGCGTGGTCGGACAAGACCACCCTTACAATGAGCAGTTCTTC.

V gene TRBV9 combines with J gene TRBJ2-3, with D possibly matching TRBD2 (6 bases). The CDR3 is 19 residues long. From germline, CDR1 is SGDLS and CDR2 YYNGEE. V lost 4 bases and J lost 0, with 24 bases in between. The CDR3 loop is CASSPTLGGGRTSTDTQYF. CDR3 DNA: TGTGCCAGCAGCCCTACCCTCGGGGGTGGGAGAACTAGCACAGATACGCAGTATTTT.

This chain links TRBV4-2 with TRBJ1-2; 7 positions agree with TRBD1. Germline V CDR1 and CDR2: LGHNA, YNFKEQ. The CDR3 spans 15 residues. V was pared by 0 bases and J by 4 bases, with 5 bases of the junction left unmatched. CDR3: CASSQDSGQFYGYTF. CDR3 DNA sequence: TGTGCCAGCAGCCAAGATTCGGGACAGTTCTATGGCTACACCTTC.

The chain employs TRBV6-1 and TRBJ2-3; 8 nucleotides line up with TRBD2. After removal of 0 bases from V and 3 bases from J, the junction contained 2 bases not matched to a gene. The germline CDR1 and CDR2 sequences are MNHNS and SASEGT. The CDR3 sequence is 15 residues long. CDR3 sequence reads: CASSEASSGTDTQYF. DNA of the CDR3: TGTGCCAGCAGTGAAGCCTCTAGCGGGACAGATACGCAGTATTTT.

The chain recombines TRBV15 with TRBJ1-2; a possible D gene is TRBD1 (6 bases). The CDR3 runs 16 residues. Germline V gene sequence: CDR1 LNHNV, CDR2 YYDKDF (reference sequence). V dropped 5 bases and J dropped 8 bases, with 24 bases sitting between them. For the CDR3, the DNA is TGTGCCACCAGCCGAACCTACAGGGCCGAAACGGACGGCTACACCTTC. It specifies CATSRTYRAETDGYTF. The variable domain in full, completed from reference TRBV15 and TRBJ1-2, reads DAMVIQNPRYQVTQFGKPVTLSCSQTLNHNVMYWYQQKSSQAPKLLFHYYDKDFNNEADTPDNFQSRRPNTSFCFLDIRSPGLGDTAMYLCATSRTYRAETDGYTFGSGTRLTVV.

This clone appeared once. V and J are TRBV28 and TRBJ2-7, with 8 positions matching TRBD1. The CDR3 has 14 residues. V lost 5 bases and J lost 2; bases outside the gene matches: 5. The germline V gene encodes CDR1 MDHEN and CDR2 SYDVKM. This CDR3 is CASSAEQGAYEQYF. For the CDR3, the DNA is TGTGCCAGCAGTGCGGAACAGGGGGCCTACGAGCAGTACTTC.

This sequence joins TRBV7-6 and TRBJ1-2; D unclear. There are 13 residues in the CDR3. CDR1 SGHVS and CDR2 FNYEAQ come from the germline V gene. The V end was cut by 0 bases, the J end by 8 bases, with 10 bases between. CDR3 sequence reads: CASSLAGFAGYTF. The CDR3 DNA sequence: TGTGCCAGCAGCTTAGCAGGGTTTGCGGGCTACACCTTC.